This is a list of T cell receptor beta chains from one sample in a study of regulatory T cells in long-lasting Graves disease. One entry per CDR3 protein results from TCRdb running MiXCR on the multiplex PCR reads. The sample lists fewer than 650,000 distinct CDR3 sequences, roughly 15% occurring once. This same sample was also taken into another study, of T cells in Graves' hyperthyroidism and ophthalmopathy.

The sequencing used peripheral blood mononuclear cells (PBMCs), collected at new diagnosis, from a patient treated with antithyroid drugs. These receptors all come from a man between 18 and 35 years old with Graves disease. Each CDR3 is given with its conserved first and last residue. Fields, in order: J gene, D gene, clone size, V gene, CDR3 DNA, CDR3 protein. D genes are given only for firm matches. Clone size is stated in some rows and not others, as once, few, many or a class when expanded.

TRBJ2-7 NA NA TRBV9 TGTGCCAGCAGCGTAGCCCTCTGGGGCGAGCAGTACTTC CASSVALWGEQYF
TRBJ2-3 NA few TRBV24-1 TGTGCCACCAGTGATACTCGGGGGGCCCCAGATACGCAGTATTTT CATSDTRGAPDTQYF
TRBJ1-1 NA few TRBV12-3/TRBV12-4 TGTGCCAGCAGTACTGACACGGCAGAAGCTTTCTTT CASSTDTAEAFF
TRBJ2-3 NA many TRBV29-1 TGCAGCGTTGTAGCAGGCGGCACAGATACGCAGTATTTT CSVVAGGTDTQYF
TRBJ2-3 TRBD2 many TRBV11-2 TGTGCCAGCAGCTTAGAGCCCCACTTTGGACTAGCGCGCACAGATACGCAGTATTTT CASSLEPHFGLARTDTQYF
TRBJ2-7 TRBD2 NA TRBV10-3 TGTGCCAGCAGTTTAATATTTCGACTAGCGGGAGTATTGCCCTCCTCCTACGAGCAGTACTTC CASSLIFRLAGVLPSSYEQYF
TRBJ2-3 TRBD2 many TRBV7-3 TGTGCCAGCAGCTCGACCGGGACTAGCGGGAGCGGAGATACGCAGTATTTT CASSSTGTSGSGDTQYF
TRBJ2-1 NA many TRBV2 TGTGCCAGCAGTGAAAAGCGGTTTAAAAACAATGAGCAGTTCTTC CASSEKRFKNNEQFF
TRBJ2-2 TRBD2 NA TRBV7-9 TGTGCCAGCAGCTCCCCTCCGGGACTAGCGATGGTGCCGGGCACCGGGGAGCTGTTTTTT CASSSPPGLAMVPGTGELFF
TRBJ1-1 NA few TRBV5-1 TGCGCCAGCAGGTTGAATTTGGGGAACACTGAAGCTTTCTTT CASRLNLGNTEAFF
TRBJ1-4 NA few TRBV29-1 TGCAGCGTTCGGAGGCGGACGAATGAAAAACTGTTTTTT CSVRRRTNEKLFF
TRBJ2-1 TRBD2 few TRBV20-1 TGCAGTGCTAGAGCCCGCGGGAGGGAATCCTACAATGAGCAGTTCTTC CSARARGRESYNEQFF
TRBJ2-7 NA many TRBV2 TGTGCCAGCAGTCTACACTCCTACGAGCAGTACTTC CASSLHSYEQYF
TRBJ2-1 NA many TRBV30 TGTGCCTGGAGTGGGACGTACAATGAGCAGTTCTTC CAWSGTYNEQFF
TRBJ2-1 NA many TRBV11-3 TGTGCCAGCAGCTTTGATCGGGGGTTTTCGGATGAGCAGTTCTTC CASSFDRGFSDEQFF
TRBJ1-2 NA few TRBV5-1 TGCGCCAGCAGCTTGGAGTGGCAGAACTATGGCTACACCTTC CASSLEWQNYGYTF
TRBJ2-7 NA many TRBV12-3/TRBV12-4 TGTGCCAGCGTCGACCCGCGGGTCAACGAGCAGTACTTC CASVDPRVNEQYF
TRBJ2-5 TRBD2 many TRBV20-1 TGCAGTGCTAGCGAGCGGGAGGAGTACCAAGAGACCCAGTACTTC CSASEREEYQETQYF
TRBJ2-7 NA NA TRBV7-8 TGTGCCAGCAGCTTAGTTTTCAGTGGCCCAGGGTACGAGCAGTACTTC CASSLVFSGPGYEQYF
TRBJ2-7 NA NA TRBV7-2 TGTGCCAGCAGCTTAGCGACCCGAGGGCTCGAGCAGTACTTC CASSLATRGLEQYF
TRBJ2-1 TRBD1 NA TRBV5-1 TGCGCCAGCAGTGATACAGGGGGCGGGAATGAGCAGTTCTTC CASSDTGGGNEQFF
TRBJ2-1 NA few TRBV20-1 TGCAGTGCTTGGACCTATGAGCAGTTCTTC CSAWTYEQFF
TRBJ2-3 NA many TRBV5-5 TGTGCCAGCAGCCCGAGGGCCCTTAGCACAGATACGCAGTATTTT CASSPRALSTDTQYF
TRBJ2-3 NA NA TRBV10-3 TGTGCCATCAGTGCGATAGCGAGACGCACAGATACGCAGTATTTT CAISAIARRTDTQYF
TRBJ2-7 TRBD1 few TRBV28 TGTGCCAGCCAGAAGGGACAGGGGTTTTCCCCCTACGAGCAGTACTTC CASQKGQGFSPYEQYF
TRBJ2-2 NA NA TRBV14 TGTGCCAGCACATCGTCCGGGGTCGAGATCCGGGAGCTGTTTTTT CASTSSGVEIRELFF
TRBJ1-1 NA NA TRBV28 TGTGCCAGCATCCAAGGGGTGAACACTGAAGCTTTCTTT CASIQGVNTEAFF